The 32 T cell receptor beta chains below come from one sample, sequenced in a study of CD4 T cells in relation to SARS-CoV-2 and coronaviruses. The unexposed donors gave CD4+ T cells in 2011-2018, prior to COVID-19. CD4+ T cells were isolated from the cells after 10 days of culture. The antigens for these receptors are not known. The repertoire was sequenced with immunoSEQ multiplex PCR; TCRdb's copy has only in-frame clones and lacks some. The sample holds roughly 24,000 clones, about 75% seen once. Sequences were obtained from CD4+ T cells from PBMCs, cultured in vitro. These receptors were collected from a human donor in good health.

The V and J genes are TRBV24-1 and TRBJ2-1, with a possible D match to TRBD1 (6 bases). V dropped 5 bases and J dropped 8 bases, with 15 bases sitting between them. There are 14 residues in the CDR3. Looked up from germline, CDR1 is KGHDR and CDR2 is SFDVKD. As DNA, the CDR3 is TGTGCCACCAGTGGGACAGTGAGTAACCATGAGCAGTTCTTC. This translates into CATSGTVSNHEQFF.

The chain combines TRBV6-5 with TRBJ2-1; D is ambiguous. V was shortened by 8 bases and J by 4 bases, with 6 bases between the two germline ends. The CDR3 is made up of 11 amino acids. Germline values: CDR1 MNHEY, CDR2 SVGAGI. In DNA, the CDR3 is TGTGCCAGCCGATTATACAATGAGCAGTTCTTC. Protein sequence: CASRLYNEQFF.

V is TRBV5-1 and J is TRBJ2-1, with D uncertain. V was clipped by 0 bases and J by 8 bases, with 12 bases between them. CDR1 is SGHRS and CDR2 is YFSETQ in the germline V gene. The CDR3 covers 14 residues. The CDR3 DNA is TGCGCCAGCAGCTTGGCCCCCGATTTCGATGAGCAGTTCTTC. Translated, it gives CASSLAPDFDEQFF.

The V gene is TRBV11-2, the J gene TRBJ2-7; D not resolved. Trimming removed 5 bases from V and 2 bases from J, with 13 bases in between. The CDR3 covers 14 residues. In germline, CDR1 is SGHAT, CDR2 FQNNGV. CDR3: CASSPREVTYEQYF. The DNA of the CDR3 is TGTGCCAGCAGCCCACGCGAGGTCACCTACGAGCAGTACTTC.

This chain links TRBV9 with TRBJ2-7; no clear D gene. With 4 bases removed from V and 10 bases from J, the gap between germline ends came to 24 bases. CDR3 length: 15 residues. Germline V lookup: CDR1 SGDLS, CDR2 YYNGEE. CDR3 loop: CASSSDWVTGSIQYF. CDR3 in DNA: TGTGCCAGCAGCTCCGACTGGGTGACGGGTTCAATTCAGTACTTC.

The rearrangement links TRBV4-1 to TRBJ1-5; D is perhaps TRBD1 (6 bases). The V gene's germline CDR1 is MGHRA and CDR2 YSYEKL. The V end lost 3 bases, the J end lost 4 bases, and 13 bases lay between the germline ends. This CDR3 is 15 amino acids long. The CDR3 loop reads CASSHPGQLNQPQHF. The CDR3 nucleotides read TGCGCCAGCAGCCACCCCGGACAGTTAAATCAGCCCCAGCATTTT.

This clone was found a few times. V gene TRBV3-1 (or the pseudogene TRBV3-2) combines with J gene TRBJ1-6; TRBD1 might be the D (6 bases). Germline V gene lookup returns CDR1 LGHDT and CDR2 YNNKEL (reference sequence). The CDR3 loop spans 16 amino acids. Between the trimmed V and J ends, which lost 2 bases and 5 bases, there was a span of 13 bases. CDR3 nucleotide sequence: TGTGCCAGCAGCCAATATAGTCAGGGGAATAATTCACCCCTCCACTTT. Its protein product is CASSQYSQGNNSPLHF.

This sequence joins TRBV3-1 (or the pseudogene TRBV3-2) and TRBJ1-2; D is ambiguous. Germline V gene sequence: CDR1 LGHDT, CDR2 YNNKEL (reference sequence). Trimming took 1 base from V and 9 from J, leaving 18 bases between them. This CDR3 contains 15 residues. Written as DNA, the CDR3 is TGTGCCAGCAGCCAAGTTTGGGGTTCGGGATTGAGCTACACCTTC. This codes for CASSQVWGSGLSYTF.

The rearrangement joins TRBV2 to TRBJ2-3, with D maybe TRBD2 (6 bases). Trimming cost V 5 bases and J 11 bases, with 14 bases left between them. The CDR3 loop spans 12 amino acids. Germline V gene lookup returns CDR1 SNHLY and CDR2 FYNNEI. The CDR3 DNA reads TGTGCCAGCAGTTCCCCCCGGGACTGGCAGTATTTT. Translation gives CASSSPRDWQYF.

The CDR3 DNA reads as TGTGCCAGCAGCGTAGGAATTAGCGGCGCGTACAATGAGCAGTTCTTC. This gives the protein CASSVGISGAYNEQFF. This chain connects TRBV9 to TRBJ2-1, with D perhaps TRBD2 (6 bases). The V gene lost 0 bases and the J gene lost 4 bases, with 14 bases spanning the gap. The CDR3 is 16 residues long. In germline, CDR1 is SGDLS, CDR2 YYNGEE.

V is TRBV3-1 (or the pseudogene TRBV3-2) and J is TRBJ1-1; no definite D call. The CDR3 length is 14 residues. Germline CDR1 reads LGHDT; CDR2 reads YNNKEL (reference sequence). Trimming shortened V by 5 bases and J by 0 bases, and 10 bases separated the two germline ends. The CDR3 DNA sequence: TGTGCCAGCAGCTTTAGCCCAATGAACACTGAAGCTTTCTTT. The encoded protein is CASSFSPMNTEAFF.

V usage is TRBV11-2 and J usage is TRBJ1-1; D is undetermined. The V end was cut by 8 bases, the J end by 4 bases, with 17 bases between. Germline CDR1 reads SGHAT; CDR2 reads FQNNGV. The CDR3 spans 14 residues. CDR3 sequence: CASRTPRRGTEAFF. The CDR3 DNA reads TGTGCCAGCCGAACCCCCCGGCGCGGCACTGAAGCTTTCTTT.

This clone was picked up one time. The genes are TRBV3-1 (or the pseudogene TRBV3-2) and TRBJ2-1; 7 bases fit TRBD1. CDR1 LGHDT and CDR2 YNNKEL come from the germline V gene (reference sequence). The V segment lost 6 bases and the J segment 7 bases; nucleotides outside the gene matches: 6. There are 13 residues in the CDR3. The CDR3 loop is CASSRQGGNEQFF. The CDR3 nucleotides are TGTGCCAGCAGTCGACAGGGCGGAAATGAGCAGTTCTTC.

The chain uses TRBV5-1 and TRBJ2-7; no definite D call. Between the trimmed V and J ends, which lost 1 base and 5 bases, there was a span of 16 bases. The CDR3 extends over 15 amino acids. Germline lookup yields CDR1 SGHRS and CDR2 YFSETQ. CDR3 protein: CASSLLGVGFHEQYF. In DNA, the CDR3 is TGCGCCAGCAGCTTGTTGGGTGTGGGGTTCCACGAGCAGTACTTC. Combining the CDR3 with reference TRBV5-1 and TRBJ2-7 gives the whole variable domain KAGVTQTPRYLIKTRGQQVTLSCSPISGHRSVSWYQQTPGQGLQFLFEYFSETQRNKGNFPGRFSGRQFSNSRSEMNVSTLELGDSALYLCASSLLGVGFHEQYFGPGTRLTVT.

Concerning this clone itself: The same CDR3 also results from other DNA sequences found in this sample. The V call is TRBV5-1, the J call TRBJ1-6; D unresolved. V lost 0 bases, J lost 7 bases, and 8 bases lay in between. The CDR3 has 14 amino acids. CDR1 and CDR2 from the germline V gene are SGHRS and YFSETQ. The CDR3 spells CASSLGHQNSPLHF. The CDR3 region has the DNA TGCGCCAGCAGCTTGGGACATCAGAATTCACCCCTCCACTTT.

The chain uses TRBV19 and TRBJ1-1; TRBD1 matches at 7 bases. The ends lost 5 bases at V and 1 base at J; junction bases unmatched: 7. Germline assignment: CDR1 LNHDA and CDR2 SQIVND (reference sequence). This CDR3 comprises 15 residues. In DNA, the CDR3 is TGTGCCAGTAGTTCCTCTGGGACAGAGAACACTGAAGCTTTCTTT. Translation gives CASSSSGTENTEAFF. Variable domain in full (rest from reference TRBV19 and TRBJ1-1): DGGITQSPKYLFRKEGQNVTLSCEQNLNHDAMYWYRQDPGQGLRLIYYSQIVNDFQKGDIAEGYSVSREKKESFPLTVTSAQKNPTAFYLCASSSSGTENTEAFFGQGTRLTVV.

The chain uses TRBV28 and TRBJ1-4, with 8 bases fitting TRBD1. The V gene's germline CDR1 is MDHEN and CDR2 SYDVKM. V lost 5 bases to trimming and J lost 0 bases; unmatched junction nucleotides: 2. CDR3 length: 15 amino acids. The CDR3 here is CASSEQGATNEKLFF. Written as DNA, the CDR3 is TGTGCCAGCAGTGAACAGGGGGCAACTAATGAAAAACTGTTTTTT.

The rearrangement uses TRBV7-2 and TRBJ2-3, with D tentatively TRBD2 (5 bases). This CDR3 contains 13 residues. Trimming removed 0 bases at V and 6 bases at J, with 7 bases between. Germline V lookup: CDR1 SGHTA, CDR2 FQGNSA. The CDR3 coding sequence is TGTGCCAGCAGCTTAGCGGGAGTTGATACGCAGTATTTT. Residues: CASSLAGVDTQYF.

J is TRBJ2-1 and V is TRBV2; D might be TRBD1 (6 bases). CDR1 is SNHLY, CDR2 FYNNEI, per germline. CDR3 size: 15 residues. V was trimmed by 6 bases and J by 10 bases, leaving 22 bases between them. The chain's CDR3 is CASRDQAQGSEEQFF. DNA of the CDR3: TGTGCCAGCAGGGACCAAGCGCAGGGGTCGGAGGAGCAGTTCTTC.

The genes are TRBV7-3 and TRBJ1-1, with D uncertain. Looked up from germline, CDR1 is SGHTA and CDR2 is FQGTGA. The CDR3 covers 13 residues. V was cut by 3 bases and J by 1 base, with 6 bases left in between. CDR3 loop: CASSLSRNTEAFF. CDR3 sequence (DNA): TGTGCCAGCAGCTTGTCCAGGAACACTGAAGCTTTCTTT.

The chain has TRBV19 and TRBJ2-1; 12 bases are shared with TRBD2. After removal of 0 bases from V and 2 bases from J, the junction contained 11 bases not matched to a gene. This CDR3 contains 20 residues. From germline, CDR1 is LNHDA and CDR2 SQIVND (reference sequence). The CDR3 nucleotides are TGTGCCAGTAGTATAGAGGCTAGCGGGGGGGCCTATTGGGCCTACAATGAGCAGTTCTTC. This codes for CASSIEASGGAYWAYNEQFF.

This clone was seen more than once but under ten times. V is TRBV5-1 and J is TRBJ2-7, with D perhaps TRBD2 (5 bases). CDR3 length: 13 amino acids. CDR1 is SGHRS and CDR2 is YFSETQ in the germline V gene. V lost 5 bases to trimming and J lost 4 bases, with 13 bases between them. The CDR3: CASRSGGGYEQYF. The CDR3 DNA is TGCGCCAGCAGGTCGGGCGGAGGTTACGAGCAGTACTTC.

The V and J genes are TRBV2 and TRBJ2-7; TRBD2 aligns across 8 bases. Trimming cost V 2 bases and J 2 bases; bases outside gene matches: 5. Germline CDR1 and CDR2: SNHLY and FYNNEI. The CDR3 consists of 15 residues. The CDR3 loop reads CASSELTSETYEQYF. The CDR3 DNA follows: TGTGCCAGCAGTGAACTGACTAGCGAGACCTACGAGCAGTACTTC.

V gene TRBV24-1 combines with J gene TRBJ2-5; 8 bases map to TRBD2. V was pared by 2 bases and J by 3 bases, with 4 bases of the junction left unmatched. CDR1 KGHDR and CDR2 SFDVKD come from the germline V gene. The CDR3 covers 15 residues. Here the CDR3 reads CATSDWEAGEETQYF. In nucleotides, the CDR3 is TGTGCCACCAGTGATTGGGAAGCGGGAGAAGAGACCCAGTACTTC.

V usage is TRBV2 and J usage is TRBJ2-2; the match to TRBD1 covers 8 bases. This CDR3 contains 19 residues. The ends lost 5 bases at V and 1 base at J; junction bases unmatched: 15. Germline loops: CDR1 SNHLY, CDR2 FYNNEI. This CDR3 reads CASSTTGDSGTWNTGELFF. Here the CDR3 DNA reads TGTGCCAGCAGTACGACAGGGGACTCCGGGACTTGGAACACCGGGGAGCTGTTTTTT. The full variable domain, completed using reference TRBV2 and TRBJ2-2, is EPEVTQTPSHQVTQMGQEVILRCVPISNHLYFYWYRQILGQKVEFLVSFYNNEISEKSEIFDDQFSVERPDGSNFTLKIRSTKLEDSAMYFCASSTTGDSGTWNTGELFFGEGSRLTVL.

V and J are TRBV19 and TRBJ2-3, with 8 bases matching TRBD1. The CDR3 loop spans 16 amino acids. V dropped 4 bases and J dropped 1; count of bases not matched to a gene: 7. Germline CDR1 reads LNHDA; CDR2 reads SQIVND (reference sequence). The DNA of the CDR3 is TGTGCCAGTAGTACTTGGACAGGGTTCGGCACAGATACGCAGTATTTT. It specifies CASSTWTGFGTDTQYF.

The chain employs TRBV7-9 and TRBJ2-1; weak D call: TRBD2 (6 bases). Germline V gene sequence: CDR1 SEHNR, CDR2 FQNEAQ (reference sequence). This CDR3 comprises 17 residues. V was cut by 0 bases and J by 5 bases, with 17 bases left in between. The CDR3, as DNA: TGTGCCAGCAGCTTAGCGGGTAGCGGTCCTAGGGACAATGAGCAGTTCTTC. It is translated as CASSLAGSGPRDNEQFF.

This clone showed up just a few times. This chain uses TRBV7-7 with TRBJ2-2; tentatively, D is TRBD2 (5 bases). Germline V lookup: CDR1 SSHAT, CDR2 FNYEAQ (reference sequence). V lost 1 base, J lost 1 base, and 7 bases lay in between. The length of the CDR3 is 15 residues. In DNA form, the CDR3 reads TGTGCCAGCAGCTTAGGGACTGGGAACACCGGGGAGCTGTTTTTT. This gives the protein CASSLGTGNTGELFF.

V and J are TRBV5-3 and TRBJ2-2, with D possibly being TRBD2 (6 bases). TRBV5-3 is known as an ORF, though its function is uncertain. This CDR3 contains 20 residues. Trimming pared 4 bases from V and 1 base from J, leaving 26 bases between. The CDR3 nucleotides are TGTGCCAGAAGCGCTGCTGGGGGAGTCTTAGTCGGGGGGAACACCGGGGAGCTGTTTTTT. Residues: CARSAAGGVLVGGNTGELFF.

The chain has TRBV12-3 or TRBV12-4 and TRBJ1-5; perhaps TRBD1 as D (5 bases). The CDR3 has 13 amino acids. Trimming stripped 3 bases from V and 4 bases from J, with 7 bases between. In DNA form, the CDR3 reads TGTGCCAGCAGTTTGCAGGGAAATCAGCCCCAGCATTTT. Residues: CASSLQGNQPQHF.

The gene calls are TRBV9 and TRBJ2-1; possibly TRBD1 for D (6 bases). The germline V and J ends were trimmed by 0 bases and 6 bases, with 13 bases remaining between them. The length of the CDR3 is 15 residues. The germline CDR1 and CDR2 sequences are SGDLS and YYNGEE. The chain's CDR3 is CASSVGTVVSNEQFF. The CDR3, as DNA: TGTGCCAGCAGCGTAGGGACAGTAGTTAGCAATGAGCAGTTCTTC.

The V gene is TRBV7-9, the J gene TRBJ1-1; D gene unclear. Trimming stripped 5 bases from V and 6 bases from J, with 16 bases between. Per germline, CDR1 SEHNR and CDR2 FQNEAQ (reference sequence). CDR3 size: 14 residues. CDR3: CASSAPLGSAEAFF. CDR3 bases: TGTGCCAGCAGCGCCCCGCTGGGGAGCGCTGAAGCTTTCTTT.